The T cell receptor beta chain under discussion was sequenced for a study of blood T cell repertoires in COVID-19. Background on the study: COVID-19 samples from acute and convalescent phases originated in the United States, Italy and Spain. PBMCs, B-cell-depleted T cells, or T cells were the source of the cDNA or gDNA that made up the material.

The CDR3 length is 15 residues. CDR1 is SGHRS and CDR2 is YFSETQ in the germline V gene. V lost 0 bases and J lost 1, with 10 bases in between. Original processing notes: Using reference gene primer amplification, nucleated cell counts were estimated. Generated by immunoSEQ multiplex PCR, the TCRdb table keeps only in-frame clones and is missing some. Clonal size and the V and J genes are those of that table, whereas D and trimming came from the DNA. Of some 370,000 clones listed, about 90% are singletons. One Seattle source followed patients from active infection through their disease course. Turning to this clone: The same CDR3 can be traced to other DNA sequences in this sample.

The source material was peripheral blood. The chain uses TRBV5-1 and TRBJ1-1; weak D call: TRBD1 (6 bases). The receptor comes from a woman younger than 45 with COVID-19, enrolled during active disease. As DNA, the CDR3 is TGCGCCAGCAGCTTGGACGGCAGGGGGAACACTGAAGCTTTCTTT. It is translated as CASSLDGRGNTEAFF.